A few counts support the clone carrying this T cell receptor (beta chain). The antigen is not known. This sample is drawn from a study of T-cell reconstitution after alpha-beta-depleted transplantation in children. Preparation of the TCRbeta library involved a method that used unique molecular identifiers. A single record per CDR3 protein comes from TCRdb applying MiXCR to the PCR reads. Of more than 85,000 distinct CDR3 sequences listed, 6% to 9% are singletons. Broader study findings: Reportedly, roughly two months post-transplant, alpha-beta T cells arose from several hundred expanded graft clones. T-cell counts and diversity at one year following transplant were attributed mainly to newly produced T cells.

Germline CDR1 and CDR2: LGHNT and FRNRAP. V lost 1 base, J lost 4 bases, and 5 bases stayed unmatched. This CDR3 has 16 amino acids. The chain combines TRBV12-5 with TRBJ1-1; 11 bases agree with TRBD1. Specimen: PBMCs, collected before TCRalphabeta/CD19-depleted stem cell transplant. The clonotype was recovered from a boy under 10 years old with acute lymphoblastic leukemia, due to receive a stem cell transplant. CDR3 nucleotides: TGTGCTAGTGGTTTGGCCCCCGGGACAGGGGGCACTGAAGCTTTCTTT. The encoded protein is CASGLAPGTGGTEAFF.